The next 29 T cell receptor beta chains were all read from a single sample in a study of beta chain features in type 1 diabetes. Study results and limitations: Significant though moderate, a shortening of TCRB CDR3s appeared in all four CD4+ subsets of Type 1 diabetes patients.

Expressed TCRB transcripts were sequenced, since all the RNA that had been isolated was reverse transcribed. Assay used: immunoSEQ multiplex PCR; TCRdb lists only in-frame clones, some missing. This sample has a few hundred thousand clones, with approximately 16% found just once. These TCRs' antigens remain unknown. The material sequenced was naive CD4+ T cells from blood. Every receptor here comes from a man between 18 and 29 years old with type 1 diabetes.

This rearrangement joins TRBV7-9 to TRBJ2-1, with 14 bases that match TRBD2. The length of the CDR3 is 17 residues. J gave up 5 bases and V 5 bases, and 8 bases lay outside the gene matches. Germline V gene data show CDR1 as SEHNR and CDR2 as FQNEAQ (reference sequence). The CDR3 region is CASSPPGLAGEHNEQFF. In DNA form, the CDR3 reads TGTGCCAGCAGCCCTCCGGGACTAGCGGGAGAGCACAATGAGCAGTTCTTC.

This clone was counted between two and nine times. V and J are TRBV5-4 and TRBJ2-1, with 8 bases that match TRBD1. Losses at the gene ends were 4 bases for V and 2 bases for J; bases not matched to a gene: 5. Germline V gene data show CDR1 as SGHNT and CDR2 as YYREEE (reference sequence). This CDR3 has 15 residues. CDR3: CASSPDRATYNEQFF. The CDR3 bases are TGTGCCAGCAGCCCGGACAGGGCAACCTACAATGAGCAGTTCTTC.

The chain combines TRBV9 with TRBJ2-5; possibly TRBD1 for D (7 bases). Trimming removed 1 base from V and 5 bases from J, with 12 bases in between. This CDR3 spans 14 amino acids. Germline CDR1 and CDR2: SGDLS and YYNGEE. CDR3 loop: CASSVRQGGETQYF. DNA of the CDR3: TGTGCCAGCAGCGTAAGACAGGGAGGCGAGACCCAGTACTTC.

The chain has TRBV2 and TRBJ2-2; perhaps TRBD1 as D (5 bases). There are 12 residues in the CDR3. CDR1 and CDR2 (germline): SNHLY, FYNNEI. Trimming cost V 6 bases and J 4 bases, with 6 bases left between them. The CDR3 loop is CASRTGTGELFF. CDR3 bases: TGTGCCAGCAGAACAGGCACCGGGGAGCTGTTTTTT. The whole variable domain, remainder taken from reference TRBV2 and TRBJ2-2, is EPEVTQTPSHQVTQMGQEVILRCVPISNHLYFYWYRQILGQKVEFLVSFYNNEISEKSEIFDDQFSVERPDGSNFTLKIRSTKLEDSAMYFCASRTGTGELFFGEGSRLTVL.

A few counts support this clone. In DNA form, the CDR3 reads TGTGCCAGCAGCCGCGGACGAGGGACTAGCGGGGAATCTTGGTACTTC. Translation: CASSRGRGTSGESWYF. The rearrangement joins TRBV4-2 to TRBJ2-4; 13 bases agree with TRBD2. Trimming removed 4 bases from V and 15 bases from J; junction bases left unmatched: 15. The CDR3 sequence is 16 residues long. The V gene's germline CDR1 is LGHNA and CDR2 YNFKEQ.

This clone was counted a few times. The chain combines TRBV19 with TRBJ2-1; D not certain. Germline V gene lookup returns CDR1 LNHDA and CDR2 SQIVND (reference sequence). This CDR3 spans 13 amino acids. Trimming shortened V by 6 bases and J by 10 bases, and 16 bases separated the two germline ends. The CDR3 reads CASSPGAGYEQFF. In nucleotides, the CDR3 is TGTGCCAGTAGCCCGGGTGCCGGGTACGAGCAGTTCTTC.

The chain's CDR3 is CSARGNGYTF. In DNA form, the CDR3 reads TGCAGTGCTAGGGGCAACGGCTACACCTTC. J is TRBJ1-2 and V is TRBV20-1; D remains unclear. The V gene lost 3 bases and the J gene lost 8 bases, with 7 bases spanning the gap. This CDR3 contains 10 residues. Germline CDR1 is DFQATT and CDR2 is SNEGSKA (reference sequence).

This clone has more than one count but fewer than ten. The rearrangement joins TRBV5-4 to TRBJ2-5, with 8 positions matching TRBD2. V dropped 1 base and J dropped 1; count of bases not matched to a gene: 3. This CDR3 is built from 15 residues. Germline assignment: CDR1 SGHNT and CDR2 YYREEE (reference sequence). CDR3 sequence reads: CASSLQSGGQETQYF. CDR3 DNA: TGTGCCAGCAGCTTGCAGAGCGGGGGCCAAGAGACCCAGTACTTC.

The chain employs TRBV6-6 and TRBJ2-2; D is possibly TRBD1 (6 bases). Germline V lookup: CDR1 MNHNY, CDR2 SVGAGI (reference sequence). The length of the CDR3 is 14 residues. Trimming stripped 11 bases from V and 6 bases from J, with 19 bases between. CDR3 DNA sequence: TGTGCCGGAGCCGACAGGTTCGATGCCGGGGAGCTGTTTTTT. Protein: CAGADRFDAGELFF.

CDR3 DNA sequence: TGCGCCAGCAGTTTCGGAGGAACTTACTACGAGCAGTACTTC. It codes for CASSFGGTYYEQYF. The chain carries TRBV5-1 and TRBJ2-7, with D maybe TRBD2 (5 bases). Between the trimmed V and J ends, which lost 5 bases and 3 bases, there was a span of 15 bases. Per the germline V gene, CDR1 is SGHRS and CDR2 is YFSETQ. CDR3 length: 14 residues.

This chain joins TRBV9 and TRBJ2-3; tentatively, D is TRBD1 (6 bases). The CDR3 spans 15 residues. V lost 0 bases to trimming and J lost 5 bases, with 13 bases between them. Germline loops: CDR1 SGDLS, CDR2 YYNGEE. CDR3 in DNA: TGTGCCAGCAGCGTAGCTTACAGGGCACGAGATACGCAGTATTTT. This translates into CASSVAYRARDTQYF.

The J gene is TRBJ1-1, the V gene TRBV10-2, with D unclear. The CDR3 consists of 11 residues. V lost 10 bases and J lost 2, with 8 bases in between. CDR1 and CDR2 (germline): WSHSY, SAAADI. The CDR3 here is CATGRNTEAFF. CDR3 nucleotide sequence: TGCGCCACCGGTCGTAACACTGAAGCTTTCTTT.

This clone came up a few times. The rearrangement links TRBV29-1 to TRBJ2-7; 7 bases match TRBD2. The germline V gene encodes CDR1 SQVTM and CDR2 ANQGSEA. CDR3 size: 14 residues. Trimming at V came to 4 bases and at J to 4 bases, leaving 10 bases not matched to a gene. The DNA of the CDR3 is TGCAGCGTTGGGTTATACCGGCGGGAGTACGAGCAGTACTTC. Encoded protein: CSVGLYRREYEQYF.

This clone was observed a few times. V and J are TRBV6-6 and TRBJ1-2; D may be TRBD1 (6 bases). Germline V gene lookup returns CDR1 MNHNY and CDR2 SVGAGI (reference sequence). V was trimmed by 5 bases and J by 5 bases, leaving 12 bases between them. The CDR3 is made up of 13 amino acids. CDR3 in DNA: TGTGCCAGCAGTGATCGGACAGTTTATGGCTACACCTTC. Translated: CASSDRTVYGYTF.

CDR3 region: CASSPWDSDYTF. The CDR3 region has the DNA TGCGCCAGCAGCCCGTGGGACAGCGATTACACCTTC. The chain joins TRBV5-1 to TRBJ1-2; 7 bases line up with TRBD1. With 4 bases clipped from V and 11 bases from J, the junction kept 8 bases outside the gene matches. The CDR3 has 12 residues. Looked up from germline, CDR1 is SGHRS and CDR2 is YFSETQ.

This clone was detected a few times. The CDR3 DNA is TGTGCCAGCAGCCTAGGGGGCGGTTTCGAAGATACGCAGTATTTT. Translating it yields CASSLGGGFEDTQYF. This sequence joins TRBV5-4 and TRBJ2-3; 7 nucleotides agree with TRBD1. The CDR3 totals 15 residues. CDR1 and CDR2 from the germline V gene are SGHNT and YYREEE (reference sequence). V dropped 4 bases and J dropped 5; count of bases not matched to a gene: 10.

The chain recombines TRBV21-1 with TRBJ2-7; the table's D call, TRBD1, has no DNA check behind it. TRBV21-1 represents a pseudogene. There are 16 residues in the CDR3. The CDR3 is CASSKVFVTGGISQYF. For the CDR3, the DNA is TGTGCCAGCAGCAAAGTTTTCGTGACAGGGGGTATCTCGCAGTACTTC.

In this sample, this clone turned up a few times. The CDR3 DNA reads as TGCAGCGTTTCGAAAACAGGCTCTGGGGCCAACGTCCTGACTTTC. Encoded protein: CSVSKTGSGANVLTF. The chain recombines TRBV29-1 with TRBJ2-6, with a tentative D call TRBD1 (5 bases). Trimming took 5 bases from V and 0 from J, leaving 11 bases between them. This CDR3 contains 15 residues. Germline V CDR1 and CDR2: SQVTM, ANQGSEA. The entire variable domain, with the rest obtained from reference TRBV29-1 and TRBJ2-6, is as follows: SAVISQKPSRDICQRGTSLTIQCQVDSQVTMMFWYRQQPGQSLTLIATANQGSEATYESGFVIDKFPISRPNLTFSTLTVSNMSPEDSSIYLCSVSKTGSGANVLTFGAGSRLTVL.

The CDR3 DNA follows: TGTGCCAGCAGCCCAAAAATCCAAGAGACCCAGTACTTC. It is translated as CASSPKIQETQYF. V gene TRBV7-2 combines with J gene TRBJ2-5, with no clear D. The CDR3 length is 13 residues. Germline values: CDR1 SGHTA, CDR2 FQGNSA. V gave up 5 bases and J gave up 1 base, with 8 bases separating them.

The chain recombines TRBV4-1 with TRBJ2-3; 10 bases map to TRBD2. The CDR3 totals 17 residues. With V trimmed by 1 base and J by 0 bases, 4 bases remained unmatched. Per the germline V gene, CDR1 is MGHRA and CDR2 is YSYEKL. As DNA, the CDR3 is TGCGCCAGCAGCCAAGGACTAGCGGGTACTAGCACAGATACGCAGTATTTT. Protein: CASSQGLAGTSTDTQYF.

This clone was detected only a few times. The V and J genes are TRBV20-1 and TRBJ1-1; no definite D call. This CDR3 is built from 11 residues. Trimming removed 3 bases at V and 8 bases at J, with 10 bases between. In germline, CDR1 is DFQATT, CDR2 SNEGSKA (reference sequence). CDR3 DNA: TGCAGTGCTAGTGGCCCCAGGGAAGCTTTCTTT. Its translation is CSASGPREAFF.

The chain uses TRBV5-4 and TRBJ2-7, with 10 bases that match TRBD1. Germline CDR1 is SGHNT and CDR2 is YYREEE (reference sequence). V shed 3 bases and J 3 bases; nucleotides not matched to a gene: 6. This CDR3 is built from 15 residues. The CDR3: CASSYQTGGIYEQYF. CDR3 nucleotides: TGTGCCAGCAGCTACCAGACAGGGGGCATCTACGAGCAGTACTTC.

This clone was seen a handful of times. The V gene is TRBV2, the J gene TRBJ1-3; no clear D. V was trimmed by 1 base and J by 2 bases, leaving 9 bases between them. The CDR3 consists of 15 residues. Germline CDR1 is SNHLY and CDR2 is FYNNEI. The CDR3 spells CASSEGGFAGNTIYF. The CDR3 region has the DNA TGTGCCAGCAGTGAAGGCGGATTTGCTGGAAACACCATATATTTT. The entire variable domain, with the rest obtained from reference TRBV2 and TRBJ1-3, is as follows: EPEVTQTPSHQVTQMGQEVILRCVPISNHLYFYWYRQILGQKVEFLVSFYNNEISEKSEIFDDQFSVERPDGSNFTLKIRSTKLEDSAMYFCASSEGGFAGNTIYFGEGSWLTVV.

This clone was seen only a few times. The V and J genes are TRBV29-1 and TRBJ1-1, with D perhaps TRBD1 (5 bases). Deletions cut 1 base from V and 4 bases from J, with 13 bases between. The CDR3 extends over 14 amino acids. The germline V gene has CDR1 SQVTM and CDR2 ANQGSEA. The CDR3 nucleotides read TGCAGCGTTGAAGGTAGACAGCTCAGCACTGAAGCTTTCTTT. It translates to CSVEGRQLSTEAFF.

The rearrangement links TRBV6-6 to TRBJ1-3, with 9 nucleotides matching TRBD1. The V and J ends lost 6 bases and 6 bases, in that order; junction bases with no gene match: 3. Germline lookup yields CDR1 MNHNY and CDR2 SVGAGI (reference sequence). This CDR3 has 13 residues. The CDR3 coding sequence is TGTGCCAGCAGCGGGGACAGGGTAAACACCATATATTTT. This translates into CASSGDRVNTIYF.

CDR3 nucleotides: TGCAGTGCTGGGGAGGGAGAGACCCAGTACTTC. As protein: CSAGEGETQYF. The chain employs TRBV20-1 and TRBJ2-5; 7 bases line up with TRBD2. Trimming cost V 5 bases and J 4 bases; bases outside gene matches: 1. Germline V gene data show CDR1 as DFQATT and CDR2 as SNEGSKA (reference sequence). The CDR3 extends over 11 amino acids.

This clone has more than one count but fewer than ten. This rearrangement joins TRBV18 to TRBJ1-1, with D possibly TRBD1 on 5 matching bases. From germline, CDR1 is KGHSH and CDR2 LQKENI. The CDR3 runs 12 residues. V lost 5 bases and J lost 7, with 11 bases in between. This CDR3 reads CASSTVGGEAFF. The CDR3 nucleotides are TGTGCCAGCTCAACTGTGGGGGGTGAAGCTTTCTTT.

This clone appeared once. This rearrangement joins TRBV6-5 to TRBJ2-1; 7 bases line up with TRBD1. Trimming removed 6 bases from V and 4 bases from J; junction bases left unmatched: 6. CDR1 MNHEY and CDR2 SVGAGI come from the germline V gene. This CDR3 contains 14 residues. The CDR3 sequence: CASSRQGPYNEQFF. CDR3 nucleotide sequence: TGTGCCAGCAGCCGACAGGGACCTTACAATGAGCAGTTCTTC.

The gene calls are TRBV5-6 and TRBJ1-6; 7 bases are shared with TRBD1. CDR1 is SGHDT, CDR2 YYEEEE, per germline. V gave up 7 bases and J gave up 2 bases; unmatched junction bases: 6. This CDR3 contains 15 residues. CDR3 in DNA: TGTGCCAGCGCTAGACAGGGCGCCTATAATTCACCCCTCCACTTT. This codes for CASARQGAYNSPLHF.